This T cell receptor beta chain was sequenced in a study of beta chain features in type 1 diabetes. This clone was seen a handful of times. Germline CDR1 reads SGHTA; CDR2 reads FQGNSA. V lost 5 bases to trimming and J lost 5 bases, with 12 bases between them. This CDR3 spans 13 amino acids. Of the isolated RNA, all was reverse transcribed, and so the sequenced material was expressed TCRB transcripts. Sequencing was performed with immunoSEQ multiplex PCR; in TCRdb, only in-frame clones are kept and a portion is missing. This table has about 320,000 clones, around 15% appearing once. Sample: central memory CD4+ T cells from blood. The rearrangement uses TRBV7-2 and TRBJ2-5; D uncertain. This TCR came from a man between 25 and 39 years old in good health. The CDR3 nucleotides are TGTGCCAGCAGCCCCCGTGCCGGGGAGACCCAGTACTTC. Its protein product is CASSPRAGETQYF.